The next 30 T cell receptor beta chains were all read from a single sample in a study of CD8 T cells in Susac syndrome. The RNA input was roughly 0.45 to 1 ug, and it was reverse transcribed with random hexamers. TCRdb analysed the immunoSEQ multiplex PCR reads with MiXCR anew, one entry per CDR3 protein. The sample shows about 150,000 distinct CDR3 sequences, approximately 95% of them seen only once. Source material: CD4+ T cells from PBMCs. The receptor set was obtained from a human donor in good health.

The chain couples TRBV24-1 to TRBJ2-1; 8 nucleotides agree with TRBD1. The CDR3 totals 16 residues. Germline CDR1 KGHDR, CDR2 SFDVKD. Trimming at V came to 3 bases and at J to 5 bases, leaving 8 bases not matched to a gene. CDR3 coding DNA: TGTGCCACCAGTGATCACCGACAGGGGCATAACAATGAGCAGTTCTTC. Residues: CATSDHRQGHNNEQFF.

As DNA, the CDR3 is TGCGCCAGCAGCTTGTCCTGGGATGATGAGCAGTTCTTC. It yields the protein CASSLSWDDEQFF. The chain uses TRBV5-1 and TRBJ2-1; D unresolved. Germline V gene sequence: CDR1 SGHRS, CDR2 YFSETQ. The CDR3 totals 13 residues. V was pared by 1 base and J by 8 bases, with 10 bases between.

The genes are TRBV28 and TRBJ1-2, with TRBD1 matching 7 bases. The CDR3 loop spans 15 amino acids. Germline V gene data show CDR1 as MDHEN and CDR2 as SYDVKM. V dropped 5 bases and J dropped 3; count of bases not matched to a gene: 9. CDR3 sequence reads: CASSRWTGGDYGYTF. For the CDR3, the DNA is TGTGCCAGCAGTCGGTGGACAGGAGGGGACTATGGCTACACCTTC.

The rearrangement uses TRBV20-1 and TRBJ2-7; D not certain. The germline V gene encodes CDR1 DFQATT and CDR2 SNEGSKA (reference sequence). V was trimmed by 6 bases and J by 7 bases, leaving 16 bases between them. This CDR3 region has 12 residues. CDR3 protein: CSASAVGSEQYF. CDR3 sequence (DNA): TGCAGTGCATCGGCAGTCGGTAGTGAGCAGTACTTC.

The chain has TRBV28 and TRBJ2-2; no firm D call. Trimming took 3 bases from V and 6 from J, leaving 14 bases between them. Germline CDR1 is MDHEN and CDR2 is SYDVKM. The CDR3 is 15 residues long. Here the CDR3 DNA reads TGTGCCAGCAGTTTCACACCTGGAGCCGCCGGGGAGCTGTTTTTT. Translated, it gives CASSFTPGAAGELFF.

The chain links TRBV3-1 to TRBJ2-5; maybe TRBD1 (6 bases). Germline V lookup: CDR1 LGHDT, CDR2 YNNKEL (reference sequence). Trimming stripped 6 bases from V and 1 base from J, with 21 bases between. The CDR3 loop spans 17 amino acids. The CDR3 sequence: CASRLYTQGKGQETQYF. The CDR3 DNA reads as TGTGCCAGCAGACTATATACACAGGGTAAGGGCCAAGAGACCCAGTACTTC.

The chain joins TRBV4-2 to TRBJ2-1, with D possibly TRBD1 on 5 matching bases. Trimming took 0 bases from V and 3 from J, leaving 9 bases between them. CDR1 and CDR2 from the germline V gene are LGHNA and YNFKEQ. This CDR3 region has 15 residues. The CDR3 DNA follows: TGTGCCAGCAGCCAAGAAGGAGACAGCTACAATGAGCAGTTCTTC. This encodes CASSQEGDSYNEQFF.

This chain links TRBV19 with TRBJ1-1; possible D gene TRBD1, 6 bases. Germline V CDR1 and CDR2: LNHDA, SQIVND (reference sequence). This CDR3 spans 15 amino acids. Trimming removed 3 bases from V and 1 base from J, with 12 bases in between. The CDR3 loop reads CASSIEGVRNTEAFF. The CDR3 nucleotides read TGTGCCAGTAGTATTGAGGGGGTCAGGAACACTGAAGCTTTCTTT.

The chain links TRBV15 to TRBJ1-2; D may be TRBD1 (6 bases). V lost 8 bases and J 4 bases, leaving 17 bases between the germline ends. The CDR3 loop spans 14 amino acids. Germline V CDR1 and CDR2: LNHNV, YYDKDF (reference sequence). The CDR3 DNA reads TGTGCCACCTCCGGGGGCAGGGCCTTCTATGGCTACACCTTC. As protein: CATSGGRAFYGYTF. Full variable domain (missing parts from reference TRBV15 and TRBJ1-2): DAMVIQNPRYQVTQFGKPVTLSCSQTLNHNVMYWYQQKSSQAPKLLFHYYDKDFNNEADTPDNFQSRRPNTSFCFLDIRSPGLGDTAMYLCATSGGRAFYGYTFGSGTRLTVV.

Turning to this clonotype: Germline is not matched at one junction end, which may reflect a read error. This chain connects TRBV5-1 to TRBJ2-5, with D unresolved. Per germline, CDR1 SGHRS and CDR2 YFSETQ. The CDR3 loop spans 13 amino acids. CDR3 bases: TGTGCCAGCAGTTTAAACGGCCAAGAGACCCAGTACTTC. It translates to CASSLNGQETQYF.

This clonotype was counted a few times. CDR3 in amino acids: CSVGPGSGLGTEAFF. Written as DNA, the CDR3 is TGCAGCGTTGGACCAGGGTCAGGGCTTGGCACTGAAGCTTTCTTT. The chain joins TRBV29-1 to TRBJ1-1, with a weak D call TRBD1 (5 bases). Germline CDR1 is SQVTM and CDR2 is ANQGSEA. The CDR3 has 15 amino acids. Trimming left V 4 bases short and J 4 bases short, with 19 bases between.

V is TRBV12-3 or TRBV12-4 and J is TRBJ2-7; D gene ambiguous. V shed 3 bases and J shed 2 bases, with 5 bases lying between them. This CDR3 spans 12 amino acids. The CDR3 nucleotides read TGTGCCAGCAGTTTGGGGACCTACGAGCAGTACTTC. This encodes CASSLGTYEQYF.

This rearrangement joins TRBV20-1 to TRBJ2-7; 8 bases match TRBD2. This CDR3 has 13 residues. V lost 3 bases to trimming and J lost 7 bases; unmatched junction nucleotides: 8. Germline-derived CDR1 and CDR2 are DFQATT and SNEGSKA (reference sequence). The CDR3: CSASDASGSEQYF. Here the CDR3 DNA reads TGCAGTGCTAGTGACGCCAGCGGGAGTGAGCAGTACTTC.

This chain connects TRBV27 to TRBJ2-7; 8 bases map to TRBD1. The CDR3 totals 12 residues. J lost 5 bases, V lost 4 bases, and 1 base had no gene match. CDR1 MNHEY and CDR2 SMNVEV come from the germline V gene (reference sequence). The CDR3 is CASSYRGNEQYF. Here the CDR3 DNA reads TGTGCCAGCAGTTACAGGGGGAACGAGCAGTACTTC.

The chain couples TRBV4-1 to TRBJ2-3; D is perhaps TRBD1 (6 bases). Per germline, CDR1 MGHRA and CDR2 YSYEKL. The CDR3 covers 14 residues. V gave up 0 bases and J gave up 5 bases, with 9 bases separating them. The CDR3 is CASSQEGAVDTQYF. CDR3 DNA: TGCGCCAGCAGCCAAGAGGGGGCCGTAGATACGCAGTATTTT.

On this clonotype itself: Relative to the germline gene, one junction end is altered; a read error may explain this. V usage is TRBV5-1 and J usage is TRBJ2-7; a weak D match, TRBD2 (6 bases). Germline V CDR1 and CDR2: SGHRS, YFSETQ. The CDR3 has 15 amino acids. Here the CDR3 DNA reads TGCGCCGGCAGCTTGCTCGGGAGTAGCTCCTACGAGCAGTACTTC. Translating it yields CAGSLLGSSSYEQYF.

CDR3 DNA sequence: TGTGCCACCAGTGATTCCCTAATGGGAGATACGCAGTATTTT. The encoded protein is CATSDSLMGDTQYF. This rearrangement joins TRBV24-1 to TRBJ2-3, with D unresolved. V lost 2 bases and J lost 5, with 10 bases in between. CDR1 and CDR2 from the germline V gene are KGHDR and SFDVKD. This CDR3 has 14 residues.

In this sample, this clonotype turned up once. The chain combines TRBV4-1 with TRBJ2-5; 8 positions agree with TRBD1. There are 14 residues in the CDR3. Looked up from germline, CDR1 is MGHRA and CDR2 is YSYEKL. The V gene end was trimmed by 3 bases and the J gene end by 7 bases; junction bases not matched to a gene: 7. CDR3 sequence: CASSQIDRGGTQYF. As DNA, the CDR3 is TGCGCCAGCAGCCAGATAGACAGGGGAGGGACCCAGTACTTC.

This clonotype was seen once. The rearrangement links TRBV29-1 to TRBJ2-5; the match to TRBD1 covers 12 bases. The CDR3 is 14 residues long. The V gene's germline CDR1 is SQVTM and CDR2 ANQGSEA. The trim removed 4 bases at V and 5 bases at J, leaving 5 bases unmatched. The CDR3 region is CSVAGDRGLETQYF. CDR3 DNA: TGCAGCGTTGCGGGGGACAGGGGGCTTGAGACCCAGTACTTC.

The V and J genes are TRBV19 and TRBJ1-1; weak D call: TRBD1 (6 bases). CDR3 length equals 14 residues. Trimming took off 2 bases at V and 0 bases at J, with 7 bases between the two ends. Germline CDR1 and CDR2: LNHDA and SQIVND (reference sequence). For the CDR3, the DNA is TGTGCCAGTAGTATACAGGGGATGAACACTGAAGCTTTCTTT. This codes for CASSIQGMNTEAFF. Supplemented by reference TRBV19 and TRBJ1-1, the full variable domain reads DGGITQSPKYLFRKEGQNVTLSCEQNLNHDAMYWYRQDPGQGLRLIYYSQIVNDFQKGDIAEGYSVSREKKESFPLTVTSAQKNPTAFYLCASSIQGMNTEAFFGQGTRLTVV.

The CDR3 region has the DNA TGTGCCTGGAGTGTAACGGGCAATCAGCCCCAGCATTTT. This sequence encodes CAWSVTGNQPQHF. The chain links TRBV30 to TRBJ1-5; D is undetermined. V was pared by 0 bases and J by 2 bases, with 5 bases between. The CDR3 runs to 13 residues. Per germline, CDR1 GTSNPN and CDR2 SVGIG (reference sequence).

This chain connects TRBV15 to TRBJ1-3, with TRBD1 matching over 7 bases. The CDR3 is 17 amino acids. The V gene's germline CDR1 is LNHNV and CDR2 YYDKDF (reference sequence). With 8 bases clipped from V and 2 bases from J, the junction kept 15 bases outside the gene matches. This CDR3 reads CATEHGDDRAAGNTIYF. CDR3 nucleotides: TGTGCCACCGAACACGGAGATGACAGGGCAGCTGGAAACACCATATATTTT.

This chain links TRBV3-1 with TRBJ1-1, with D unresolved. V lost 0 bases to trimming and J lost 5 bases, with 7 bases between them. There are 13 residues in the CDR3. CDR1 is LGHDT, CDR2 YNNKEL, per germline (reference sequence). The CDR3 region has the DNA TGTGCCAGCAGCCAAGATGCCCGAACTGAAGCTTTCTTT. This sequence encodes CASSQDARTEAFF.

In DNA form, the CDR3 reads TGCAGTGCTGCAAGGACAGGGTTACTCACTGAAGCTTTCTTT. It encodes CSAARTGLLTEAFF. The genes are TRBV20-1 and TRBJ1-1; TRBD1 agrees at 8 bases. Germline assignment: CDR1 DFQATT and CDR2 SNEGSKA (reference sequence). With V trimmed by 5 bases and J by 4 bases, 9 bases remained unmatched. The CDR3 totals 14 residues.

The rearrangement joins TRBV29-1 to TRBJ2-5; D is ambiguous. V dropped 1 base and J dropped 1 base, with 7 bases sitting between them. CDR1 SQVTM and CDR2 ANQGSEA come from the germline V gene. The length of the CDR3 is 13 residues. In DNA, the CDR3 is TGCAGCGTTGAAGTCGCCATCCAAGAGACCCAGTACTTC. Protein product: CSVEVAIQETQYF.

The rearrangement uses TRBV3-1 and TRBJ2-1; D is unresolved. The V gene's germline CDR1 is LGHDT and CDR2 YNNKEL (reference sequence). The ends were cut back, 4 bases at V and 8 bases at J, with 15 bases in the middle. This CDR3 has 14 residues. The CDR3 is CASSPAIGAHEQFF. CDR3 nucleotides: TGTGCCAGCAGCCCCGCGATCGGCGCCCATGAGCAGTTCTTC.

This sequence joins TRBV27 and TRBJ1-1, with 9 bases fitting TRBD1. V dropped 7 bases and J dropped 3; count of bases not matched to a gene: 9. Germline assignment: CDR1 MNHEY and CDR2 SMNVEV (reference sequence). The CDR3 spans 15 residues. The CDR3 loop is CASTPLGQGDTEAFF. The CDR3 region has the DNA TGTGCCAGCACCCCGCTGGGACAGGGAGACACTGAAGCTTTCTTT.

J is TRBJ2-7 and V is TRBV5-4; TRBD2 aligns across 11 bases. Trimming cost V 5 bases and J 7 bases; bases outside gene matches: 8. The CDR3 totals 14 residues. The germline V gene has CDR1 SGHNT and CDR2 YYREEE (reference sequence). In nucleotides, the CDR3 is TGTGCCAGCAGTAAACCGGGACTAGCGGCAGAGCAGTACTTC. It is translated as CASSKPGLAAEQYF.

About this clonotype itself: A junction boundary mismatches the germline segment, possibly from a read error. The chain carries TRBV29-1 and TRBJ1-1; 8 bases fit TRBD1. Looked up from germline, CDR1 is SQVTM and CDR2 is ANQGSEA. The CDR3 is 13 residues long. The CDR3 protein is CSVRQGMNTEVFF. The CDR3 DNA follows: TGCAGCGTAAGACAGGGGATGAACACTGAAGTTTTCTTT.

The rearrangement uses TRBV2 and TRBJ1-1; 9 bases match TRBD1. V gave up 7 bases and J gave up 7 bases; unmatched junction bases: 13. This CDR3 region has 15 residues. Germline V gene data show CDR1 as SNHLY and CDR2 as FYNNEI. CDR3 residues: CASTMDRGFYGEAFF. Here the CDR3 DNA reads TGTGCCAGCACCATGGACAGGGGATTTTATGGTGAAGCTTTCTTT.